This TCR beta chain was observed in a study of T cell clones after liver transplantation. Study-wide context: Samples came pre-transplant, pre-randomization before withdrawal, and post-randomization after withdrawal ended.

Only in-frame clones appear in the TCRdb table, and some are missing; sequencing was by immunoSEQ multiplex PCR. Of 70,000 to 85,000 clones listed, about 80% are singletons. The V end was cut by 4 bases, the J end by 0 bases, with 10 bases between. This CDR3 is 14 amino acids long. Per germline, CDR1 SGHVS and CDR2 FQNEAQ. This receptor was obtained from a human donor who received a liver transplant. The chain employs TRBV7-8 and TRBJ2-7; a weak D match, TRBD2 (6 bases). The sample in question was CD4+ T cells from blood, obtained before liver transplant. In nucleotides, the CDR3 is TGTGCCAGCAGCTGGGCGGGATTCTCCTACGAGCAGTACTTC. It encodes CASSWAGFSYEQYF.